This T cell receptor beta chain was found in a study of neurological immune-mediated disorders. TCRdb ran MiXCR on the 5' RACE reads and lists one entry per CDR3 protein. The sample includes some 48,000 distinct CDR3 sequences, just under 6% of them seen just once. This clonotype was seen at least ten times. The specimen sequenced was CD4+ T cells from blood. The receptor's source is a young woman with multiple sclerosis.

For the CDR3, the DNA is TGCAGTGCTAGCGGAGGGTCGAACACTGAAGCTTTCTTT. Translation: CSASGGSNTEAFF. The gene calls are TRBV20-1 and TRBJ1-1; D unclear. Germline V CDR1 and CDR2: DFQATT, SNEGSKA (reference sequence). The V gene lost 3 bases and the J gene lost 1 base, with 9 bases spanning the gap. This CDR3 comprises 13 residues.